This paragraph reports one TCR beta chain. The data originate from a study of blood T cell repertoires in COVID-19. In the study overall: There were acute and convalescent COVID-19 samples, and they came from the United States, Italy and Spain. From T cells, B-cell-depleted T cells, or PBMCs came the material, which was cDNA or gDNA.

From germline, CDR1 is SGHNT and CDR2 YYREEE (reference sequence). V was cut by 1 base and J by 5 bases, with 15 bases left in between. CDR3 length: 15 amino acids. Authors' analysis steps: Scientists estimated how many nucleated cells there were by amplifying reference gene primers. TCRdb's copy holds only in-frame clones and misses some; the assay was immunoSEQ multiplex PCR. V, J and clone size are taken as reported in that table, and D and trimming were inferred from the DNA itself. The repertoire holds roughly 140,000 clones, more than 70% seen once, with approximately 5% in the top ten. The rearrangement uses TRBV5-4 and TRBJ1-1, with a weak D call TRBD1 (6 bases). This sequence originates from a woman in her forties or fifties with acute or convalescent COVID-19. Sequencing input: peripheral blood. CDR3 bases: TGTGCCAGCAGCTTGTACGAGGGGGAATTAACTGAAGCTTTCTTT. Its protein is CASSLYEGELTEAFF.